This T cell receptor beta chain was documented in a study of CD8+ T cells in alopecia areata. On the study more broadly: Twice daily, treated patients received 5 to 10 mg of oral tofacitinib. The study, taken as a whole, reports: Compared with mice, patients displayed less clear TCR sharing, possibly for HLA-related reasons.

Alopecia areata patients gave lesional scalp punch biopsies and peripheral blood samples. The CDR3 is 15 residues long. V was cut by 3 bases and J by 8 bases, with 19 bases left in between. The germline gives CDR1 KGHSH, CDR2 LQKENI. TCR sequencing used cDNA made by reverse transcription of extracted RNA. This table comes from immunoSEQ multiplex PCR, and its TCRdb copy is limited to in-frame clones, with some not included. The sample carries fewer than 150,000 clones, around two fifths recorded once. This clone was counted between two and nine times. The antigen is unknown. Material for sequencing was CD4+ T cells sorted from blood. The receptor was isolated from a human donor with alopecia areata. The chain couples TRBV18 to TRBJ1-1, with a possible D match to TRBD1 (6 bases). Written as DNA, the CDR3 is TGTGCCAGCTCACCCATCAGGGGCAGGCACCTAGAAGCTTTCTTT. Amino acid sequence: CASSPIRGRHLEAFF.